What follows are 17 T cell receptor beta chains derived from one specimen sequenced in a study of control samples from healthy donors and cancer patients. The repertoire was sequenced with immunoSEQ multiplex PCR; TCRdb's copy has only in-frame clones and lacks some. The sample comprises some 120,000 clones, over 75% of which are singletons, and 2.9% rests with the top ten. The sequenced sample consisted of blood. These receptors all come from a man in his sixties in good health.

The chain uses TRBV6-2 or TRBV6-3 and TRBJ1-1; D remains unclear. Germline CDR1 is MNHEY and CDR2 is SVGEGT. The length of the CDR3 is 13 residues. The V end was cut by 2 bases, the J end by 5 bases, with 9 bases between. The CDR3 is CASSYNGWTEAFF. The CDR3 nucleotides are TGTGCCAGCAGTTACAACGGATGGACTGAAGCTTTCTTT.

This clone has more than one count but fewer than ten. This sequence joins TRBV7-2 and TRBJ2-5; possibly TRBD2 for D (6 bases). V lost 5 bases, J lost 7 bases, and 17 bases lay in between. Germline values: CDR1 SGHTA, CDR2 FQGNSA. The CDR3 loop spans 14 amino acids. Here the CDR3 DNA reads TGTGCCAGCAGCCTATCTAGCGAAGTTGGGACCCAGTACTTC. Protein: CASSLSSEVGTQYF. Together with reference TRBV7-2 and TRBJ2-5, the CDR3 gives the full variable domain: GAGVSQSPSNKVTEKGKDVELRCDPISGHTALYWYRQSLGQGLEFLIYFQGNSAPDKSGLPSDRFSAERTGGSVSTLTIQRTQQEDSAVYLCASSLSSEVGTQYFGPGTRLLVL.

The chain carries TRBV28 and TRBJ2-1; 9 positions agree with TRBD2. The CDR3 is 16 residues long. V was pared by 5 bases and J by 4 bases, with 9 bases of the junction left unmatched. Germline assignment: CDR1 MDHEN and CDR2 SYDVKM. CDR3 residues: CASSRGGDLRYNEQFF. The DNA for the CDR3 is TGTGCCAGCAGTCGCGGGGGGGATCTAAGATACAATGAGCAGTTCTTC.

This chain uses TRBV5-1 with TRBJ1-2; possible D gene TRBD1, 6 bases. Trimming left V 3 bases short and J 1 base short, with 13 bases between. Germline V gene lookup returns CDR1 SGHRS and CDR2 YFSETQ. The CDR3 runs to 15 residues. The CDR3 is CASSSGGLDNYGYTF. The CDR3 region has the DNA TGCGCCAGCAGCTCCGGGGGCCTAGATAACTATGGCTACACCTTC. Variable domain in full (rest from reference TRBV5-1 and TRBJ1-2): KAGVTQTPRYLIKTRGQQVTLSCSPISGHRSVSWYQQTPGQGLQFLFEYFSETQRNKGNFPGRFSGRQFSNSRSEMNVSTLELGDSALYLCASSSGGLDNYGYTFGSGTRLTVV.

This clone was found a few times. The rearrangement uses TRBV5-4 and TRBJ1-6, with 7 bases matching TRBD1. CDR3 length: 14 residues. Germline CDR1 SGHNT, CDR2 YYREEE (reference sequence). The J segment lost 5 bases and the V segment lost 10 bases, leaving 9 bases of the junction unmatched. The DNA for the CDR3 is TGTGCCGCTCAAATCGGGACAGATAATTCACCCCTCCACTTT. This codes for CAAQIGTDNSPLHF.

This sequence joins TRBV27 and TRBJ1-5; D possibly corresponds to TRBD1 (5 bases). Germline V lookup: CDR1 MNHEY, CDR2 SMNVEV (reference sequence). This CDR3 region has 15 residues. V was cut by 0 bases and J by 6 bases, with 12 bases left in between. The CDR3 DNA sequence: TGTGCCAGCAGTTTATCCAGGGTCAATTTTCAGCCCCAGCATTTT. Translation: CASSLSRVNFQPQHF.

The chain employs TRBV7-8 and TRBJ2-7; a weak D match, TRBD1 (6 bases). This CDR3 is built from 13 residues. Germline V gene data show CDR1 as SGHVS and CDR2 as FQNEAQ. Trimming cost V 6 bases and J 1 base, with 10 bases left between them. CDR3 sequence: CASSHGQSYEQYF. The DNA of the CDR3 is TGTGCCAGCAGTCACGGACAGTCCTACGAGCAGTACTTC.

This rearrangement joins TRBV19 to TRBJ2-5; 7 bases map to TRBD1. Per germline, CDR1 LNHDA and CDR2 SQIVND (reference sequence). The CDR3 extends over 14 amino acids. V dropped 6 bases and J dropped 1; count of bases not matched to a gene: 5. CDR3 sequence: CASRTGASQETQYF. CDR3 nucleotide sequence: TGTGCCAGTAGAACAGGGGCGTCCCAAGAGACCCAGTACTTC.

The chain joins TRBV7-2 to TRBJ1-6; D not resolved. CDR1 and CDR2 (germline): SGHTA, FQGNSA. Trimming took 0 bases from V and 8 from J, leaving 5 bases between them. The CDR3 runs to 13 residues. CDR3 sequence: CASSLALDSPLHF. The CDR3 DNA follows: TGTGCCAGCAGCTTAGCCCTGGATTCACCCCTCCACTTT.

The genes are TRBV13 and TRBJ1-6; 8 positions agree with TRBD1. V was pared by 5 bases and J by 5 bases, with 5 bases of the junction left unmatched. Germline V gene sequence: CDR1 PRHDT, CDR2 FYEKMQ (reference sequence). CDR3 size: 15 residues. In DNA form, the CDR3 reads TGTGCCAGCAGCCCCCCGGGACAGGATAATTCACCCCTCCACTTT. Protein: CASSPPGQDNSPLHF.

CDR3 in amino acids: CASTRGGQETQYF. CDR3 in DNA: TGTGCCAGCACGCGGGGTGGACAAGAGACCCAGTACTTC. The chain couples TRBV6-5 to TRBJ2-5; perhaps TRBD2 as D (6 bases). The germline V gene encodes CDR1 MNHEY and CDR2 SVGAGI. The V end was cut by 7 bases, the J end by 2 bases, with 11 bases between. This CDR3 spans 13 amino acids.

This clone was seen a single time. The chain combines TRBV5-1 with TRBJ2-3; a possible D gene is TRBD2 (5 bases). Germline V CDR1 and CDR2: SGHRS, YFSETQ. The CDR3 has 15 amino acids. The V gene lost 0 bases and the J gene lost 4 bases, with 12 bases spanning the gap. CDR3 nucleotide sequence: TGCGCCAGCAGCTTGGACAGTGGTAGCGCAGATACGCAGTATTTT. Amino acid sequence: CASSLDSGSADTQYF.

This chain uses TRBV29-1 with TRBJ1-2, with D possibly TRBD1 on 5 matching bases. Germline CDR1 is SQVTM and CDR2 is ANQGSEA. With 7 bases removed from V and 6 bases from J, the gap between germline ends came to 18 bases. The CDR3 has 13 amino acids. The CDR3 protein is CSASRVLTDGYTF. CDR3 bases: TGCAGCGCCAGCAGGGTGCTTACTGATGGCTACACCTTC.

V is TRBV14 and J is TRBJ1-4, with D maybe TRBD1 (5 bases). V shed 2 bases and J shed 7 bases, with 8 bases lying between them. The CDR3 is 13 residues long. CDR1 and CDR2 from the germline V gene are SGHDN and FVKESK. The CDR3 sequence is CASSQRGGEKLFF. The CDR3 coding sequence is TGTGCCAGCAGCCAACGGGGGGGTGAAAAACTGTTTTTT.

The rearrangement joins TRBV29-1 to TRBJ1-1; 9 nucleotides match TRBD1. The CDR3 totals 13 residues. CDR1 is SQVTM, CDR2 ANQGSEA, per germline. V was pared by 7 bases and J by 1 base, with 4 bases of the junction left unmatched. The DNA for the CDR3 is TGCAGCGCTGGGGACAGGGCGAACACTGAAGCTTTCTTT. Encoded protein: CSAGDRANTEAFF.

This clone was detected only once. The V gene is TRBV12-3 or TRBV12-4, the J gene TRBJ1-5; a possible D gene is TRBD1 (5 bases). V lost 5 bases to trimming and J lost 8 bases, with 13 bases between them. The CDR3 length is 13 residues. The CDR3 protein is CASSLRFREPQHF. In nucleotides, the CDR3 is TGTGCCAGCAGTCTGCGATTCAGGGAGCCCCAGCATTTT.

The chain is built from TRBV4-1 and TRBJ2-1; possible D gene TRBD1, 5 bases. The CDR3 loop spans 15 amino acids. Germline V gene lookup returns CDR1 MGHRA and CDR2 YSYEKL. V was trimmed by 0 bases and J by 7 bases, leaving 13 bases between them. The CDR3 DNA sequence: TGCGCCAGCAGCCAAGAGGTGGGGCCGAGGAATGAGCAGTTCTTC. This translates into CASSQEVGPRNEQFF.